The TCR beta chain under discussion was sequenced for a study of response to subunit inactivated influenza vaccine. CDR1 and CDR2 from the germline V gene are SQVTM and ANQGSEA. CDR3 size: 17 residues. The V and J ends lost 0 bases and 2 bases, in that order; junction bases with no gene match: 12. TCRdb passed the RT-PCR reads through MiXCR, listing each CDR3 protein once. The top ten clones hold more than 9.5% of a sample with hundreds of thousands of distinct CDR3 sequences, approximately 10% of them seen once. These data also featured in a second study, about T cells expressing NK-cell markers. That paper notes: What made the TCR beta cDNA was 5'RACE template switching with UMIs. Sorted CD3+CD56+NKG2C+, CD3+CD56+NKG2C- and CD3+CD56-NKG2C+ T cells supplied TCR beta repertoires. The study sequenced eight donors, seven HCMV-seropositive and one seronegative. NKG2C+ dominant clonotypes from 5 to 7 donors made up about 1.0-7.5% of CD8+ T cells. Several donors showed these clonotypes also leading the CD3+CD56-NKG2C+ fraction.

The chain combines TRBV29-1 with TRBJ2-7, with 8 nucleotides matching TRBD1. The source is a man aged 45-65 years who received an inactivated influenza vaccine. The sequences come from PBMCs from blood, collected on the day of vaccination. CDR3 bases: TGCAGCGTTGAAGACCGCCTCCGGGACAGGTCCCCCTACGAGCAGTACTTC. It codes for CSVEDRLRDRSPYEQYF.